This T cell receptor (beta chain) came from a study of T cell changes during pregnancy in multiple sclerosis. The repertoire was sequenced with immunoSEQ multiplex PCR; TCRdb's copy has only in-frame clones and lacks some. In the table there are about 100,000 clones, around 92% of which are singletons. In its sample, this clone was seen once. From germline, CDR1 is SGHDN and CDR2 FVKESK. The V end lost 1 base, the J end lost 4 bases, and 11 bases lay between the germline ends. The CDR3 loop spans 15 amino acids. The input for sequencing was peripheral blood, taken in the second trimester of pregnancy. The source of this sequence is a female donor with multiple sclerosis, enrolled in a pregnancy study. V is TRBV14 and J is TRBJ2-1, with a possible D match to TRBD1 (5 bases). CDR3: CASSQGGRDYNEQFF. DNA of the CDR3: TGTGCCAGCAGCCAAGGGGGCAGGGATTACAATGAGCAGTTCTTC.